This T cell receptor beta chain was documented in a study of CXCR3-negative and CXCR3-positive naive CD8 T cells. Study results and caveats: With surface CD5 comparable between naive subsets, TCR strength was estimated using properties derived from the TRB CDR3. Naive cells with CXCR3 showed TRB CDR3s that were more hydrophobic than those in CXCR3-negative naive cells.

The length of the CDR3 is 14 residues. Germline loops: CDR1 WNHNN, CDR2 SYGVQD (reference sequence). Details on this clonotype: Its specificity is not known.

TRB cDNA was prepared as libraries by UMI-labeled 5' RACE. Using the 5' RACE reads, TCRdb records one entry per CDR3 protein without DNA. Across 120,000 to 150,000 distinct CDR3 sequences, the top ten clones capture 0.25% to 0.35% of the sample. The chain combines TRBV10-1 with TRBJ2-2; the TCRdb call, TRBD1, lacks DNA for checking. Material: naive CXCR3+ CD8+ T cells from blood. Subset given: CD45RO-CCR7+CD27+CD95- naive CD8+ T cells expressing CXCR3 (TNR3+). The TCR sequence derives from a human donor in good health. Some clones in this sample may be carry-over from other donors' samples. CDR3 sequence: CASSPDSYTGELFF.